This T cell receptor beta chain comes out of a study of blood T cell repertoires in COVID-19. Trimming left V 5 bases short and J 12 bases short, with 14 bases between. The CDR3 has 12 residues. The table came from immunoSEQ multiplex PCR; TCRdb's copy has only in-frame clones and leaves some out. This table has around 120,000 clones, around 83% appearing once. This sequence joins TRBV12-3 or TRBV12-4 and TRBJ2-1, with a weak D call TRBD2 (5 bases). Sequencing was carried out using peripheral blood. The TCR comes from a man older than 75 with active or convalescent COVID-19. The CDR3 bases are TGTGCCAGCAGTCTCCGCCAGCGGTTGCAGTTCTTC. As protein: CASSLRQRLQFF.